This T cell receptor (beta chain) emerged from a study of identical twins. Findings and caveats of the study: Out-of-frame beta sequences exhibited a weaker degree of excess twin sharing.

In TCRdb, the 5' RACE reads were re-called with MiXCR into one record per CDR3 protein. The repertoire holds approximately 500,000 distinct CDR3 sequences, with approximately 25% as singletons. Germline-derived CDR1 and CDR2 are SGHTA and FQGTGA. V lost 1 base and J 5 bases, leaving 11 bases between the germline ends. CDR3 length: 14 residues. A note on this clonotype: The target antigen is unknown.

The sample was also linked to a second study, of T cells expressing NK-cell markers. That source adds: An anti-gamma-delta TCR antibody confined sorting to alpha-beta TCR T cells across several of the experiments.

The sample taken for sequencing was CD4+ T cells sorted from blood. The chain joins TRBV7-3 to TRBJ1-2; D gene unclear. The clonotype originates from a woman between 18 and 29 years old in good health. CDR3: CASSLMEGPYGYTF. The CDR3 DNA reads as TGTGCCAGCAGCTTAATGGAGGGTCCATATGGCTACACCTTC.